The clone carrying this TCR beta chain has a count of ten or more. Antigen specificity is unknown. Time point given: newly diagnosed GD, antithyroid drugs for less than 3 months. RNA extracted from PBMCs served as the sequencing template. The CDR3 runs 15 residues. V lost 5 bases and J lost 1; bases outside the gene matches: 4. Germline lookup yields CDR1 LNHDA and CDR2 SQIVND (reference sequence). The source of the sample is a study of regulatory T cells in long-lasting Graves disease. Construction of the TCR beta libraries employed iRepertoire HTBI primers in conjunction with Arm-PCR of CDR3 regions. One entry per CDR3 protein, called by TCRdb with MiXCR from the multiplex PCR reads. The sample has 560,000 or so distinct CDR3 sequences, roughly 16% seen once. Study findings and constraints: Persistent Graves' cases showed lower TCR diversity than newly diagnosed cases.

The sample was also reused in another study, on T cells in Graves' hyperthyroidism and ophthalmopathy. That paper adds: Absence of ophthalmopathy progression within 18 months defined stable Graves' hyperthyroidism. Newly diagnosed hyperthyroidism patients aged 18 to 65 years had disease lasting under 2 months.

V is TRBV19 and J is TRBJ2-5, with 10 bases fitting TRBD1. Sequencing was performed on peripheral blood mononuclear cells (PBMCs), taken at new diagnosis, from a patient treated with antithyroid drugs. The TCR sequence derives from a man between 18 and 35 years old with Graves disease. The CDR3 loop is CASSPGQGIQETQYF. CDR3 bases: TGTGCCAGTAGTCCGGGACAGGGGATCCAAGAGACCCAGTACTTC.